This T cell receptor beta chain was obtained from a study of identical twins (TCRdb year 2016). Notes on the research overall: To test whether fetal clonotypes persist, this study deep-sequenced TCR alpha and beta repertoires from monozygotic twins, from unrelated adults of various ages, and from cord blood. To rule out contamination, the twin experiments were replicated at different times with different library preparation protocols. Overall study results and their limits: In monozygotic twins, out-of-frame TCR alpha sharing was systematically underestimated by recombination models, although the models agreed with sharing between unrelated individuals. Because the same donors could not be followed over many years, the conclusions relied on cross-sectional statistical analysis. Invariant T cells such as MAIT and iNKT could partly confound zero-insertion analyses, although diverse VJ usage argued against such confounding for most clonotypes. Excess twin sharing in beta out-of-frame sequences was weaker because fewer shared sequences lowered the signal-to-noise ratio. Fewer insertions were carried by abundant cord blood beta clonotypes; a weaker similar trend was observed in young adult naive repertoires, while no such trend was observed in memory repertoires. Out-of-frame TCR alpha sequences shared between twins showed an excess of low generation-probability sequences compared with coincidental sharing between unrelated individuals.

Measured from the cysteine to the phenylalanine, the CDR3 is 16 residues long. The only DNA kept is the CDR3, 48 bases in frame from the first base. V is reduced by 4 bases and J by 2 bases, leaving a spacing of 15 bases between them. Taken from the germline V gene, the CDR1 and CDR2 loops are SGHTA and FQGNSA. Every donor in the study was a healthy Caucasian. Three pairs of female monozygotic twins, all aged about 18 to 29 years, were included in the twin cohort. CD4+ and CD8+ T cell populations were isolated with positive isolation kits from Invitrogen. Of note for this clonotype: No cognate antigen has been identified for it. No much larger clone exists at a distance of one base, and base qualities are not known.

The method behind the library was 5' RACE. Sequencing was performed on an Illumina HiSeq 2000. Template switching introduced a universal primer binding site; the final cDNA contained a unique molecular identifier, enabling accurate counting of TCR cDNA molecules. First-strand cDNA for TCR alpha and beta chains was synthesized from specific primers in the conserved constant-segment region. To control for contamination, every cDNA library was double barcoded, receiving both a SMART-Mk sample barcode and Illumina barcodes. TruSeq adapter sequences along with Illumina sample barcodes were introduced in two successive PCR steps. TCR alpha and beta cDNA libraries were sequenced on the Illumina HiSeq platform with custom primers. The authors' analysis ran thus. MiGEC was used to process raw reads and extract unique molecular identifiers, and MiXCR was used to find CDR3 positions. For each individual, recombination models were inferred using an EM algorithm with the repgenHMM and IGoR tools. The analysis of shared clonotypes was done with the tcR package in R, with sharing normalized by the product of cloneset sizes. To study raw recombination without the effects of thymic and clonal selection, out-of-frame nonproductive sequences were analyzed. Clones were called with MiXCR by TCRdb after fastp trimmed the public reads at Q25, and only in-frame beta chains were retained. For every CDR3 protein sequence, its rows merge into one entry that carries the most common genes and DNA. None of the V and J calls come from the authors' own analysis; TCRdb made them. Recorded for this sample are roughly 470,000 distinct CDR3 sequences; around an eighth of them occurred a single time. The leading ten clones occupy about 0.97% of the sample.

This sample also belongs to another study, concerning yellow fever vaccine responses in identical twins. As the second study states: According to the authors, the vaccine-induced T cell response in identical twins seemed to be partly convergent and partly specific to each individual. The study precisely tracked vaccine-responding T cell clones in identical twins.

Sequenced: CD4+ T cells sorted from blood. This TCR derives from a woman aged 18-35 years in good health. Here the chain combines TRBV7-2 and TRBJ1-3, with the D gene not confidently named. CDR3 sequence: CASSSLSAGTGNTIYF. The DNA sequence is TGTGCCAGCAGCTCCCTATCGGCGGGGACTGGAAACACCATATATTTT.